This entry is about one T cell receptor beta chain. Its target is not known. This sample stems from a study of cytotoxic CD8 clonotypes in ibrutinib-treated CLL. Study background: Per sample, productive templates averaged approximately 260,000 and productive rearrangements averaged roughly 91,000. General study results and limits: Public clonotypes, an uncommon group, contracted or remained stable on treatment. Baseline levels of clonality went above those of age-matched healthy donors and moved with circulating CD8+ T-cell counts.

Investigators sourced approximately 2.1 micrograms of genomic DNA from cryopreserved PBMCs for TCR beta libraries. Measured with immunoSEQ multiplex PCR; TCRdb has only the in-frame clones, and not every one. This repertoire shows 24,000 or so clones, approximately 71% found once; its top ten account for roughly half. The sequencing here drew on PBMCs, taken after 12 months of ibrutinib treatment. The receptor comes from a human donor with chronic lymphocytic leukemia.

The CDR3 spells CASSPLGQGGFSYNEQFF. CDR3 nucleotide sequence: TGCGCCAGCAGCCCCCTGGGACAGGGGGGGTTCTCTTACAATGAGCAGTTCTTC. V gene TRBV5-1 combines with J gene TRBJ2-1; TRBD1 matches 11 bases. The CDR3 sequence is 18 residues long. With 4 bases clipped from V and 4 bases from J, the junction kept 13 bases outside the gene matches. From germline, CDR1 is SGHRS and CDR2 YFSETQ.